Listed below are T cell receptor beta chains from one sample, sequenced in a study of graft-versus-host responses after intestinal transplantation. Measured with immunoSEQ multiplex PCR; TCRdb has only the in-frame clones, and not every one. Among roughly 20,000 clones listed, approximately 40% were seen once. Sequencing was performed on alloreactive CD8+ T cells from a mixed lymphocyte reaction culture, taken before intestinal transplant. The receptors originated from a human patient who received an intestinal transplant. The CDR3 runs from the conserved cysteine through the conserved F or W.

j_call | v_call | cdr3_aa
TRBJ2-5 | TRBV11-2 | CASSPGGQGVTQYF
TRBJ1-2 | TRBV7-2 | CASSFVGTGANGYTF
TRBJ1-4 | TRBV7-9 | CASSRGQGDEKLFF
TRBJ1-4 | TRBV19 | CASREGGRRKLFF
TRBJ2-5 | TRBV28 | CASSKPYRGATQYF
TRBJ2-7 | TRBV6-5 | CASSYSGGTPYEQYF
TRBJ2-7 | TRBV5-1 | CASSLAGWDYYEQYF
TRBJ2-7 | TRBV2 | CASNQQGVIDEQYF
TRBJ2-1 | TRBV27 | CASSSSYIGLAEFF
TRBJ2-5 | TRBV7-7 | CASSLGLAGHQETQYF
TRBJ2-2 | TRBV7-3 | CASSPPSGTGELFF
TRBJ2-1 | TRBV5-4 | CASSKGLDNEQFF
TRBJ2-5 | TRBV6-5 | CASSGEYQETQYF
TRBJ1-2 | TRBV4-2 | CASSPVPDYGYTF
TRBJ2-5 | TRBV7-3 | CASSFSGGRAGTQYF
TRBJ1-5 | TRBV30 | CAWSATSNQPQHF
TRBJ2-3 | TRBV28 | CASSLRGSTQYF